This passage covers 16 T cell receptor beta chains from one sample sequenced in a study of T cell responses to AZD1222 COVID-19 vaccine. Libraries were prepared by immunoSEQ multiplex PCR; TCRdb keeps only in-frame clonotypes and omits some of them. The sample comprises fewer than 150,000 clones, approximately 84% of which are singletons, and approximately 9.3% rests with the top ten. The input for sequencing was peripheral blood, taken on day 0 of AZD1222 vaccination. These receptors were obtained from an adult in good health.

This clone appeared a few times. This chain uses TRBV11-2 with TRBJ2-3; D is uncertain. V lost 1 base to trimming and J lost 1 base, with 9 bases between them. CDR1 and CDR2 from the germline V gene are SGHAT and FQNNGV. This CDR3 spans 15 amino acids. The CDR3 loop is CASSLGRAGTDTQYF. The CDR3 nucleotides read TGTGCCAGCAGCTTAGGACGGGCCGGCACAGATACGCAGTATTTT.

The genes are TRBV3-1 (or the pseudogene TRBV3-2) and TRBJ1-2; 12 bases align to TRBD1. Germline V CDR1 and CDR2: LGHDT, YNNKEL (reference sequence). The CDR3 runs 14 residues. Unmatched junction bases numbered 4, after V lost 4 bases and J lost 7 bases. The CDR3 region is CASSPRDRGLGYTF. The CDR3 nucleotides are TGTGCCAGCAGCCCGAGGGACAGGGGGCTTGGCTACACCTTC.

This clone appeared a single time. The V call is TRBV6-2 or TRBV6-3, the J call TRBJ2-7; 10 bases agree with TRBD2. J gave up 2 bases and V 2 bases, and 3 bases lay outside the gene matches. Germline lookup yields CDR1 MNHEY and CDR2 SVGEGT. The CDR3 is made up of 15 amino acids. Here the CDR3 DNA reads TGTGCCAGCAGTTACGTAGCGGGGGGAACCTACGAGCAGTACTTC. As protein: CASSYVAGGTYEQYF.

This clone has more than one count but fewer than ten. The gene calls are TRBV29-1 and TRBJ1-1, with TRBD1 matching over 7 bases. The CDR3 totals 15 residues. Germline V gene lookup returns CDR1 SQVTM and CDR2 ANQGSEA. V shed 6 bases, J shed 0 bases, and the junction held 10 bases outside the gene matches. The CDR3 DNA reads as TGCAGCGTGACGGTGACAGGGAGGATGAACACTGAAGCTTTCTTT. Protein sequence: CSVTVTGRMNTEAFF.

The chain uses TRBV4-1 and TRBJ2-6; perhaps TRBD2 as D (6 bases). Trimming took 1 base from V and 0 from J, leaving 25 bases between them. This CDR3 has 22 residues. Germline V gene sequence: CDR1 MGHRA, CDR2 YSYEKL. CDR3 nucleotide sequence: TGCGCCAGCAGCCAAGGCAGGGACTTCCGTCTGGCCGGCTCCTCTGGGGCCAACGTCCTGACTTTC. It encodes CASSQGRDFRLAGSSGANVLTF.

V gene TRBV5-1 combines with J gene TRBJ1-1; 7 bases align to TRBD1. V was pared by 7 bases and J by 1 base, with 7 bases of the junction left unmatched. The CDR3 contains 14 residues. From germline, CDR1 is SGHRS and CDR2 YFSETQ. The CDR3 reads CASYSAGGNTEAFF. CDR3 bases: TGCGCCAGCTATTCCGCAGGGGGGAACACTGAAGCTTTCTTT.

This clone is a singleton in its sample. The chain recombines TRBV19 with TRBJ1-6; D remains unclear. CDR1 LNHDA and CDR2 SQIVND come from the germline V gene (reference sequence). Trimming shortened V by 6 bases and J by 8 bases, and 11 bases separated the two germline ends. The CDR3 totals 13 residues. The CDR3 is CASSLDGDSPLHF. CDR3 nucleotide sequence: TGTGCCAGTAGCTTAGATGGTGATTCACCCCTCCACTTT.

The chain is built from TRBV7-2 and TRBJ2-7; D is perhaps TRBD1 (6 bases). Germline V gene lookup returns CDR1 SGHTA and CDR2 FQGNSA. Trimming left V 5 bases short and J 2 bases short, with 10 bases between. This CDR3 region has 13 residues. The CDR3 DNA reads TGTGCCAGCAGCAAGGGACAACCCTACGAGCAGTACTTC. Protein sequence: CASSKGQPYEQYF.

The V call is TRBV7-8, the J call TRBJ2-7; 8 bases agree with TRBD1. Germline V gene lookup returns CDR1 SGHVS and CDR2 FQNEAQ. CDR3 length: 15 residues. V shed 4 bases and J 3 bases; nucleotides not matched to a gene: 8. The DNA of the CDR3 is TGTGCCAGCAGCTCGGTCAGGGGGCCCCTCTACGAGCAGTACTTC. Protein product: CASSSVRGPLYEQYF.

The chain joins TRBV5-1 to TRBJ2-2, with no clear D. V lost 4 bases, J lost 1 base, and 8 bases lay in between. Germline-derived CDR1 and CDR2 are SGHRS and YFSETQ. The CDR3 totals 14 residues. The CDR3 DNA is TGCGCCAGCAGCACCTTGGGGAACACCGGGGAGCTGTTTTTT. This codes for CASSTLGNTGELFF.

The CDR3 loop is CASSLWGQQAFF. CDR3 DNA: TGTGCCAGCAGTTTATGGGGCCAGCAAGCTTTCTTT. The chain employs TRBV12-3 or TRBV12-4 and TRBJ1-1; D possibly corresponds to TRBD1 (5 bases). The CDR3 totals 12 residues. V gave up 2 bases and J gave up 9 bases, with 10 bases separating them.

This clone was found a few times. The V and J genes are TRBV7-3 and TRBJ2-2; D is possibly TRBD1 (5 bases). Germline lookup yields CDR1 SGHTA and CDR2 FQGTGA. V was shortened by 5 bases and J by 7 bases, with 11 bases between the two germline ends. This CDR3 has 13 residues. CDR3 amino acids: CASSGADGGELFF. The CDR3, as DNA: TGTGCCAGCAGCGGGGCGGATGGCGGGGAGCTGTTTTTT. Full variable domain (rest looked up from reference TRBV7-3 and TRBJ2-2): GAGVSQTPSNKVTEKGKYVELRCDPISGHTALYWYRQSLGQGPEFLIYFQGTGAADDSGLPNDRFFAVRPEGSVSTLKIQRTERGDSAVYLCASSGADGGELFFGEGSRLTVL.

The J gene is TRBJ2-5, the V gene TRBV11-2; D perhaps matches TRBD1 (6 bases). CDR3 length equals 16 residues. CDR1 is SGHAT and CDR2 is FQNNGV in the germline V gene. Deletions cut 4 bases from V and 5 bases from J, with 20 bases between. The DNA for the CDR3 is TGTGCCAGCAGCTCATCCCAGGGGATAGTAGGGGAGACCCAGTACTTC. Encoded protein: CASSSSQGIVGETQYF.

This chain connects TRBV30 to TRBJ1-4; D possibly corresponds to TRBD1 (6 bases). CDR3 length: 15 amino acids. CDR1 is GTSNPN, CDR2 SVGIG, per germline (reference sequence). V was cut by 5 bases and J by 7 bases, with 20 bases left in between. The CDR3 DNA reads TGTGCCTGGCGGAACGGGCTCCTCAGGGGTGAAAAACTGTTTTTT. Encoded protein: CAWRNGLLRGEKLFF. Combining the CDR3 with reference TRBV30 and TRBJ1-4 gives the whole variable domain SQTIHQWPATLVQPVGSPLSLECTVEGTSNPNLYWYRQAAGRGLQLLFYSVGIGQISSEVPQNLSASRPQDRQFILSSKKLLLSDSGFYLCAWRNGLLRGEKLFFGSGTQLSVL.

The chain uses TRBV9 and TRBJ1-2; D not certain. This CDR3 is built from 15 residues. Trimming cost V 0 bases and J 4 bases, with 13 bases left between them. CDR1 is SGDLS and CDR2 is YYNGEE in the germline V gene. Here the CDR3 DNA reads TGTGCCAGCAGCGTAGCCGGGAGCGGGGTCTATGGCTACACCTTC. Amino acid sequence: CASSVAGSGVYGYTF.

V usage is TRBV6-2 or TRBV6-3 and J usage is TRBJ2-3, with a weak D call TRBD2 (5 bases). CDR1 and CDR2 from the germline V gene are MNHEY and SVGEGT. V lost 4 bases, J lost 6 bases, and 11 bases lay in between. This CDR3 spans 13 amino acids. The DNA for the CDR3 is TGTGCCAGCAGTTTCTACGGGGTGGATACGCAGTATTTT. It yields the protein CASSFYGVDTQYF.